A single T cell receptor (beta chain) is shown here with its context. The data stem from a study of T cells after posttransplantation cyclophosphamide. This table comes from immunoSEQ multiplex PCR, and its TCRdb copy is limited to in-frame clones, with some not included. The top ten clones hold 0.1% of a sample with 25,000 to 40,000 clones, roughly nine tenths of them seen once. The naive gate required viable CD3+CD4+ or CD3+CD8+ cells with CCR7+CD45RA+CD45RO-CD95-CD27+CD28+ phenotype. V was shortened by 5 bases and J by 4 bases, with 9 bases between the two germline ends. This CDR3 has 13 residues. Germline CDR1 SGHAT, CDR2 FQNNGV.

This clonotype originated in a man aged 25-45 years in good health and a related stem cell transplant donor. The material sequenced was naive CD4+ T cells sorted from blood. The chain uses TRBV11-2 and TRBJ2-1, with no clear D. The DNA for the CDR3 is TGTGCCAGCAGCCCACAGAGATACAATGAGCAGTTCTTC. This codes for CASSPQRYNEQFF.